Shown below are 32 T cell receptor beta chains from a single sample sequenced in a study of blood T cell repertoires in COVID-19. Method: immunoSEQ multiplex PCR; TCRdb's copy keeps in-frame clones and lacks some. Of roughly 130,000 clones in the sample, around three quarters are singletons; the top ten hold about 15%. Sequenced input: peripheral blood. The receptors stem from a man aged 45-60 years with acute or convalescent COVID-19.

The chain combines TRBV19 with TRBJ2-7, with 8 bases identical to TRBD1. The V and J ends lost 3 bases and 3 bases, in that order; junction bases with no gene match: 4. CDR3 size: 14 residues. Germline V gives CDR1 LNHDA, CDR2 SQIVND (reference sequence). In DNA, the CDR3 is TGTGCCAGTAGTATCAGGGGGCCCGGCTACGAGCAGTACTTC. This sequence encodes CASSIRGPGYEQYF.

J is TRBJ1-1 and V is TRBV5-4; 7 nucleotides agree with TRBD1. The V gene end was trimmed by 1 base and the J gene end by 7 bases; junction bases not matched to a gene: 13. The CDR3 has 16 residues. Germline V gene sequence: CDR1 SGHNT, CDR2 YYREEE (reference sequence). CDR3 nucleotides: TGTGCCAGCAGCTTGTATGATAGGGGGCAGAATGATGAAGCTTTCTTT. Its translation is CASSLYDRGQNDEAFF.

The rearrangement uses TRBV19 and TRBJ2-2; maybe TRBD2 (5 bases). CDR1 is LNHDA, CDR2 SQIVND, per germline (reference sequence). Trimming removed 0 bases from V and 2 bases from J, with 10 bases in between. CDR3 length equals 16 residues. The CDR3 DNA follows: TGTGCCAGTAGTATAGAAGGCGGACTTAACACCGGGGAGCTGTTTTTT. Translated: CASSIEGGLNTGELFF.

The V gene is TRBV9, the J gene TRBJ1-1; D remains ambiguous. Germline V gene sequence: CDR1 SGDLS, CDR2 YYNGEE. The CDR3 has 13 amino acids. Trimming shortened V by 4 bases and J by 9 bases, and 16 bases separated the two germline ends. The CDR3 reads CASSPAGRGQAFF. The CDR3 nucleotides read TGTGCCAGCAGCCCGGCTGGAAGAGGGCAAGCTTTCTTT.

The chain has TRBV24-1 and TRBJ2-1; TRBD1 agrees at 10 bases. Germline V gene lookup returns CDR1 KGHDR and CDR2 SFDVKD. The CDR3 has 16 amino acids. V lost 3 bases to trimming and J lost 6 bases; unmatched junction nucleotides: 7. The CDR3 protein is CATSDGGTGASNEQFF. The CDR3 DNA is TGTGCCACCAGTGATGGGGGGACAGGGGCCTCCAATGAGCAGTTCTTC.

The J gene is TRBJ1-5, the V gene TRBV7-9; 9 bases are shared with TRBD1. This CDR3 spans 14 amino acids. Germline V gene lookup returns CDR1 SEHNR and CDR2 FQNEAQ (reference sequence). Unmatched junction bases numbered 8, after V lost 5 bases and J lost 9 bases. The CDR3 sequence: CASSPDRGEGPQHF. In nucleotides, the CDR3 is TGTGCCAGCAGCCCGGACAGGGGAGAGGGGCCCCAGCATTTT. Full variable domain (remainder filled in from reference TRBV7-9 and TRBJ1-5): DTGVSQNPRHKITKRGQNVTFRCDPISEHNRLYWYRQTLGQGPEFLTYFQNEAQLEKSRLLSDRFSAERPKGSFSTLEIQRTEQGDSAMYLCASSPDRGEGPQHFGDGTRLSIL.

V gene TRBV5-6 combines with J gene TRBJ2-7; 12 bases line up with TRBD2. Trimming at V came to 5 bases and at J to 5 bases, leaving 8 bases not matched to a gene. This CDR3 has 15 residues. Germline V lookup: CDR1 SGHDT, CDR2 YYEEEE. CDR3 residues: CASSRASGGAHEQYF. The CDR3, as DNA: TGTGCCAGCAGTCGCGCTAGCGGGGGGGCCCACGAGCAGTACTTC.

The J gene is TRBJ2-3, the V gene TRBV19; the match to TRBD1 covers 9 bases. The CDR3 contains 16 residues. V was pared by 5 bases and J by 2 bases, with 8 bases of the junction left unmatched. CDR1 LNHDA and CDR2 SQIVND come from the germline V gene (reference sequence). The CDR3 here is CASSAPGQGITDTQYF. The CDR3 DNA sequence: TGTGCCAGTAGTGCCCCGGGACAGGGAATCACAGATACGCAGTATTTT.

The chain recombines TRBV4-1 with TRBJ1-1; TRBD1 is a possible D gene (5 bases). Germline values: CDR1 MGHRA, CDR2 YSYEKL. The CDR3 loop spans 13 amino acids. V was shortened by 2 bases and J by 7 bases, with 11 bases between the two germline ends. The chain's CDR3 is CASSQLGLLEAFF. CDR3 in DNA: TGCGCCAGCAGCCAATTGGGGCTACTTGAAGCTTTCTTT.

The CDR3 region is CATSTVDRNEQFF. DNA of the CDR3: TGTGCCACCAGCACCGTCGACAGGAATGAGCAGTTCTTC. The chain couples TRBV15 to TRBJ2-1; D may be TRBD1 (6 bases). Germline V CDR1 and CDR2: LNHNV, YYDKDF (reference sequence). V was pared by 4 bases and J by 7 bases, with 11 bases between. The CDR3 extends over 13 amino acids.

V and J are TRBV13 and TRBJ2-5; 13 bases are a match to TRBD2. V gave up 4 bases and J gave up 3 bases; unmatched junction bases: 11. Germline V gene sequence: CDR1 PRHDT, CDR2 FYEKMQ (reference sequence). There are 18 residues in the CDR3. The CDR3 sequence is CASSSRGGLAGDEETQYF. The CDR3, as DNA: TGTGCCAGCAGCTCCCGAGGAGGACTAGCGGGGGACGAAGAGACCCAGTACTTC.

CDR3 bases: TGCGCCAGCAGTGAGGCTCCAGAGGAGAGGACTGAAGCTTTCTTT. This sequence encodes CASSEAPEERTEAFF. The rearrangement joins TRBV10-1 to TRBJ1-1, with D unresolved. The CDR3 has 15 residues. Germline lookup yields CDR1 WNHNN and CDR2 SYGVQD (reference sequence). With 2 bases removed from V and 5 bases from J, the gap between germline ends came to 15 bases.

The chain couples TRBV14 to TRBJ1-2, with a weak D call TRBD1 (5 bases). CDR3 size: 16 residues. The V end lost 4 bases, the J end lost 0 bases, and 15 bases lay between the germline ends. CDR1 is SGHDN and CDR2 is FVKESK in the germline V gene. CDR3 amino acids: CASSRYRDYSNYGYTF. The CDR3 DNA reads as TGTGCCAGCAGCCGATACCGGGACTATTCTAACTATGGCTACACCTTC.

This chain joins TRBV3-1 (or the pseudogene TRBV3-2) and TRBJ2-3; maybe TRBD2 (7 bases). The V gene lost 7 bases and the J gene lost 2 bases, with 16 bases spanning the gap. Per the germline V gene, CDR1 is LGHDT and CDR2 is YNNKEL (reference sequence). The CDR3 runs 15 residues. The CDR3 DNA sequence: TGTGCCAGCACCCGAAGGGGGGGCTACACAGATACGCAGTATTTT. Its translation is CASTRRGGYTDTQYF.

The chain links TRBV5-4 to TRBJ1-1; the D gene is possibly TRBD1 (5 bases). Germline V gene lookup returns CDR1 SGHNT and CDR2 YYREEE (reference sequence). The CDR3 is 13 residues long. Trimming cost V 9 bases and J 10 bases, with 22 bases left between them. CDR3 in DNA: TGTGCCACCACCAGGGCGGGACCCGAAGGAGCTTTCTTT. Residues: CATTRAGPEGAFF.

The rearrangement uses TRBV14 and TRBJ1-1, with TRBD1 as a possible D gene (6 bases). The CDR3 covers 15 residues. Trimming cost V 3 bases and J 1 base, with 12 bases left between them. The germline CDR1 and CDR2 sequences are SGHDN and FVKESK. CDR3 bases: TGTGCCAGCAGCCACCAGGGGTTTGGGAACACTGAAGCTTTCTTT. It translates to CASSHQGFGNTEAFF.

This clone was found once. V is TRBV18 and J is TRBJ1-1, with D tentatively TRBD1 (5 bases). This CDR3 comprises 15 residues. V shed 6 bases and J shed 1 base, with 15 bases lying between them. Looked up from germline, CDR1 is KGHSH and CDR2 is LQKENI. CDR3 nucleotide sequence: TGTGCCAGCTCGTACGCAGGGTCCCAGAACACTGAAGCTTTCTTT. Amino acids: CASSYAGSQNTEAFF.

This clone has just one count. The rearrangement uses TRBV30 and TRBJ2-2; 9 nucleotides match TRBD2. The CDR3 is 18 residues long. CDR1 and CDR2 (germline): GTSNPN, SVGIG (reference sequence). Trimming cost V 4 bases and J 2 bases; bases outside gene matches: 14. The CDR3 sequence: CAWIGRSAGGINTGELFF. The CDR3 DNA is TGTGCCTGGATAGGAAGGTCTGCGGGGGGGATTAACACCGGGGAGCTGTTTTTT.

A few counts support this clone. This rearrangement joins TRBV3-1 (or the pseudogene TRBV3-2) to TRBJ2-3; D is undetermined. V was shortened by 1 base and J by 3 bases, with 11 bases between the two germline ends. The CDR3 is made up of 15 amino acids. CDR1 and CDR2 from the germline V gene are LGHDT and YNNKEL (reference sequence). The CDR3 spells CASSQGLARTDTQYF. The CDR3 DNA follows: TGTGCCAGCAGCCAAGGGCTGGCGAGGACAGATACGCAGTATTTT.

This clone occurred once. The chain links TRBV18 to TRBJ1-3, with no clear D. CDR1 and CDR2 (germline): KGHSH, LQKENI. The V end lost 0 bases, the J end lost 4 bases, and 7 bases lay between the germline ends. The CDR3 has 14 residues. CDR3 nucleotides: TGTGCCAGCTCACCACCGGGCCGCGGAAACACCATATATTTT. It yields the protein CASSPPGRGNTIYF.

CDR3 coding DNA: TGTGCCAGCAGCGTAGGAAGGCTAGCGGACTCCTACAATGAGCAGTTCTTC. This codes for CASSVGRLADSYNEQFF. The V gene is TRBV9, the J gene TRBJ2-1, with 7 bases that match TRBD2. V shed 0 bases and J 0 bases; nucleotides not matched to a gene: 6. CDR1 and CDR2 (germline): SGDLS, YYNGEE. The CDR3 sequence is 17 residues long.

J is TRBJ2-5 and V is TRBV5-1, with a tentative D call TRBD1 (5 bases). V lost 4 bases and J 5 bases, leaving 15 bases between the germline ends. This CDR3 has 14 residues. CDR1 is SGHRS, CDR2 YFSETQ, per germline. The CDR3: CASSVTVSRETQYF. Written as DNA, the CDR3 is TGCGCCAGCAGCGTGACAGTTTCTCGGGAGACCCAGTACTTC.

CDR3 DNA sequence: TGTGCCAGCAGCTTGGCGGCAGGGGGAGCCTACGAGCAGTACGTC. It encodes CASSLAAGGAYEQYV. The V and J genes are TRBV5-5 and TRBJ2-7, with 7 bases aligning to TRBD1. Germline V CDR1 and CDR2: SGHKS, YYEKEE (reference sequence). CDR3 length: 15 residues. The junction had 5 bases not matched to a gene; V was cut back by 0 bases and J by 2 bases.

The rearrangement uses TRBV5-4 and TRBJ2-1, with 7 bases that match TRBD2. The CDR3 loop spans 13 amino acids. Germline lookup yields CDR1 SGHNT and CDR2 YYREEE (reference sequence). Losses at the gene ends were 0 bases for V and 6 bases for J; bases not matched to a gene: 0. CDR3 sequence: CASSLGLANEQFF. CDR3 nucleotide sequence: TGTGCCAGCAGCTTGGGACTAGCCAATGAGCAGTTCTTC.

The chain uses TRBV13 and TRBJ2-3; 9 bases map to TRBD2. CDR3 length: 16 residues. CDR1 and CDR2 (germline): PRHDT, FYEKMQ (reference sequence). The V and J ends lost 0 bases and 7 bases, in that order; junction bases with no gene match: 8. CDR3 protein: CASSLGTSSGANTQYF. Written as DNA, the CDR3 is TGTGCCAGCAGCTTAGGGACATCTAGCGGGGCAAATACGCAGTATTTT.

The chain uses TRBV2 and TRBJ2-3; D possibly corresponds to TRBD2 (6 bases). Between the trimmed V and J ends, which lost 7 bases and 8 bases, there was a span of 13 bases. CDR1 is SNHLY, CDR2 FYNNEI, per germline. This CDR3 is built from 12 residues. The CDR3 is CASTGDAGTQYF. As DNA, the CDR3 is TGTGCCAGCACGGGGGACGCGGGTACGCAGTATTTT.

This chain uses TRBV18 with TRBJ1-3; TRBD1 is a possible D gene (6 bases). CDR3 length: 14 residues. Trimming took 3 bases from V and 1 from J, leaving 7 bases between them. Germline V gene lookup returns CDR1 KGHSH and CDR2 LQKENI. The CDR3 coding sequence is TGTGCCAGCTCACCCAGGGGATCTGGAAACACCATATATTTT. Protein: CASSPRGSGNTIYF.

This chain uses TRBV7-8 with TRBJ1-3; D possibly corresponds to TRBD1 (5 bases). Germline V gene sequence: CDR1 SGHVS, CDR2 FQNEAQ. This CDR3 has 14 residues. The V and J ends lost 5 bases and 2 bases respectively, with 10 bases between them. The CDR3 here is CASSARGAGNTIYF. Here the CDR3 DNA reads TGTGCCAGCAGCGCCCGGGGGGCTGGAAACACCATATATTTT.

The chain carries TRBV3-1 (or the pseudogene TRBV3-2) and TRBJ1-1; TRBD1 agrees at 7 bases. Germline trimming cut 4 bases from V and 1 base from J; bases unmatched to any gene: 3. The CDR3 sequence is 14 residues long. In germline, CDR1 is LGHDT, CDR2 YNNKEL (reference sequence). The CDR3 is CASSLRDRNTEAFF. CDR3 DNA: TGTGCCAGCAGCCTAAGGGACAGGAACACTGAAGCTTTCTTT.

The rearrangement joins TRBV4-1 to TRBJ1-5; possible D gene TRBD1, 6 bases. V was trimmed by 0 bases and J by 0 bases, leaving 15 bases between them. Germline CDR1 is MGHRA and CDR2 is YSYEKL. The CDR3 length is 18 residues. For the CDR3, the DNA is TGCGCCAGCAGCCAAGATCTGTCGGCAGGGGCTAGCAATCAGCCCCAGCATTTT. It specifies CASSQDLSAGASNQPQHF.

The gene calls are TRBV4-1 and TRBJ2-1, with 11 bases that match TRBD2. Germline-derived CDR1 and CDR2 are MGHRA and YSYEKL. There are 14 residues in the CDR3. The V segment lost 2 bases and the J segment 14 bases; nucleotides outside the gene matches: 8. The CDR3 DNA is TGCGCCAGCAGCCAAATAGCGGGGGGGCACGGGAAGTTCTTC. This translates into CASSQIAGGHGKFF.

This clone turned up a few times. The rearrangement links TRBV30 to TRBJ2-3; 12 positions match TRBD2. The germline V gene encodes CDR1 GTSNPN and CDR2 SVGIG (reference sequence). The CDR3 has 20 residues. Trimming at V came to 2 bases and at J to 1 base, leaving 16 bases not matched to a gene. The CDR3 sequence: CAWSFKTSGGLRRRTDTQYF. The CDR3 nucleotides read TGTGCCTGGAGTTTTAAGACTAGCGGGGGCCTACGACGACGCACAGATACGCAGTATTTT.